The 15 T cell receptor beta chains below come from one sample, sequenced in a study of Ad26.COV2.S vaccination and SARS-CoV-2 variants. The data were produced by immunoSEQ multiplex PCR, yet TCRdb's version contains in-frame clones alone and is incomplete. Here the sample spans about 420,000 clones, approximately 90% being singletons. Treatment defined: 19 received Ad26.COV2.S at low or high dose, single or two shots; roughly 5 received placebo; per-sample allocation not given. Sampling was performed 63 days after the first vaccine or placebo injection. This specimen was peripheral blood, taken in a trial of Ad26.COV2.S vaccine versus placebo. The receptors were sampled from a person aged 18-60 years who received the Ad26.COV2.S COVID-19 vaccine or a placebo.

This chain connects TRBV14 to TRBJ1-1; possibly TRBD1 for D (6 bases). Trimming stripped 2 bases from V and 11 bases from J, with 18 bases between. CDR1 and CDR2 (germline): SGHDN, FVKESK. This CDR3 is built from 14 residues. The CDR3 region is CASSQLGGGREAFF. The CDR3 DNA reads TGTGCCAGCAGCCAACTGGGCGGGGGGCGTGAGGCTTTCTTT.

This clone occurred once. V is TRBV18 and J is TRBJ2-5, with D perhaps being TRBD1 or TRBD2 (5 bases each). Trimming cost V 2 bases and J 5 bases, with 12 bases left between them. The V gene's germline CDR1 is KGHSH and CDR2 LQKENI. CDR3 size: 14 residues. CDR3 protein: CASSPSRREETQYF. CDR3 coding DNA: TGTGCCAGCTCACCATCCCGCAGGGAGGAGACCCAGTACTTC.

V and J are TRBV6-5 and TRBJ1-1; D is undetermined. Germline CDR1 is MNHEY and CDR2 is SVGAGI. Trimming removed 0 bases at V and 4 bases at J, with 12 bases between. The CDR3 sequence is 15 residues long. Here the CDR3 DNA reads TGTGCCAGCAGTTACTCGTCCACTCGAGGCACTGAAGCTTTCTTT. Amino acid sequence: CASSYSSTRGTEAFF.

This clone occurred a few times. The V gene is TRBV5-4, the J gene TRBJ2-3, with 7 bases lining up with TRBD2. CDR1 and CDR2 from the germline V gene are SGHNT and YYREEE (reference sequence). The CDR3 covers 15 residues. J gave up 2 bases and V 2 bases, and 5 bases lay outside the gene matches. In DNA, the CDR3 is TGTGCCAGCAGCTTAGCGACTAGCTACACAGATACGCAGTATTTT. It codes for CASSLATSYTDTQYF.

This chain joins TRBV28 and TRBJ2-1; possible D gene TRBD2, 6 bases. This CDR3 has 16 amino acids. The V gene lost 3 bases and the J gene lost 0 bases, with 12 bases spanning the gap. The germline V gene encodes CDR1 MDHEN and CDR2 SYDVKM. The CDR3 spells CASSLGLLSSYNEQFF. CDR3 DNA: TGTGCCAGCAGTTTGGGACTTCTAAGCTCCTACAATGAGCAGTTCTTC.

J is TRBJ2-2 and V is TRBV4-3; maybe TRBD1 (6 bases). The germline gives CDR1 LGHNA, CDR2 YSLEER. V lost 0 bases and J 0 bases, leaving 17 bases between the germline ends. This CDR3 is built from 19 residues. The CDR3 nucleotides read TGCGCCAGCAGCCAAGATTATGTGAGGACAGACGCGAACACCGGGGAGCTGTTTTTT. It codes for CASSQDYVRTDANTGELFF.

This chain connects TRBV6-1 to TRBJ2-1; 9 bases line up with TRBD1. Per the germline V gene, CDR1 is MNHNS and CDR2 is SASEGT. The CDR3 length is 17 residues. Trimming cost V 4 bases and J 0 bases; bases outside gene matches: 7. CDR3 nucleotide sequence: TGTGCCAGCAGTGCATCTGGACAGGGGAGCTCCTACAATGAGCAGTTCTTC. As protein: CASSASGQGSSYNEQFF.

This clone was seen once. V and J are TRBV15 and TRBJ1-1, with unresolved D. The V end lost 0 bases, the J end lost 11 bases, and 16 bases lay between the germline ends. The CDR3 has 14 residues. Germline CDR1 LNHNV, CDR2 YYDKDF (reference sequence). The CDR3: CATSRDRGSVRAFF. The CDR3 region has the DNA TGTGCCACCAGCAGAGATCGCGGGTCTGTAAGGGCTTTCTTT.

This clone was seen only once. The chain recombines TRBV7-9 with TRBJ1-2, with 10 bases aligning to TRBD1. This CDR3 is built from 18 residues. Trimming at V came to 0 bases and at J to 0 bases, leaving 7 bases not matched to a gene. Germline V gene sequence: CDR1 SEHNR, CDR2 FQNEAQ (reference sequence). The CDR3 sequence is CASSLAGDRGFTNYGYTF. The CDR3 bases are TGTGCCAGCAGCTTAGCCGGGGACAGGGGATTTACTAACTATGGCTACACCTTC. Variable domain in full (rest from reference TRBV7-9 and TRBJ1-2): DTGVSQNPRHKITKRGQNVTFRCDPISEHNRLYWYRQTLGQGPEFLTYFQNEAQLEKSRLLSDRFSAERPKGSFSTLEIQRTEQGDSAMYLCASSLAGDRGFTNYGYTFGSGTRLTVV.

This clone was observed once. The V gene is TRBV27, the J gene TRBJ2-7; tentative D call: TRBD2 (5 bases). The germline V gene encodes CDR1 MNHEY and CDR2 SMNVEV (reference sequence). V gave up 3 bases and J gave up 2 bases, with 14 bases separating them. CDR3 length: 15 amino acids. The CDR3 nucleotides are TGTGCCAGCAGTTTTGCGGAGGTAGGGACCTACGAGCAGTACTTC. Protein sequence: CASSFAEVGTYEQYF.

This chain links TRBV11-2 with TRBJ2-1; maybe TRBD1 (5 bases). This CDR3 has 17 residues. V was clipped by 1 base and J by 0 bases, with 13 bases between them. CDR1 is SGHAT, CDR2 FQNNGV, per germline. The CDR3 spells CASSLVRGSSSYNEQFF. Written as DNA, the CDR3 is TGTGCCAGCAGCTTAGTAAGGGGCTCTAGCTCCTACAATGAGCAGTTCTTC.

The rearrangement joins TRBV4-3 to TRBJ1-1, with D hard to call. Germline V gene sequence: CDR1 LGHNA, CDR2 YSLEER. This CDR3 has 14 residues. V lost 1 base and J lost 1, with 7 bases in between. The CDR3 coding sequence is TGCGCCAGCAGCCAAGGTCGGTCGAACACTGAAGCTTTCTTT. As protein: CASSQGRSNTEAFF.

The chain joins TRBV20-1 to TRBJ2-2; either TRBD1 or TRBD2 may supply D (5 bases each). The V end was cut by 3 bases, the J end by 1 base, with 15 bases between. Germline assignment: CDR1 DFQATT and CDR2 SNEGSKA (reference sequence). This CDR3 region has 16 residues. CDR3 coding DNA: TGCAGTGCTAGTGATCCGGGACGGATGAACACCGGGGAGCTGTTTTTT. It yields the protein CSASDPGRMNTGELFF.

This sequence joins TRBV6-5 and TRBJ2-7; 8 positions agree with TRBD2. Per the germline V gene, CDR1 is MNHEY and CDR2 is SVGAGI. This CDR3 is 13 amino acids long. V shed 7 bases and J 3 bases; nucleotides not matched to a gene: 5. The CDR3 coding sequence is TGTGCCAGCAAAGGGACTAGGGTCTACGAGCAGTACTTC. Its translation: CASKGTRVYEQYF.

This sequence joins TRBV6-1 and TRBJ1-1, with 8 bases aligning to TRBD1. This CDR3 region has 15 residues. V trimming: 3 bases; J trimming: 3 bases; junction bases outside the gene matches: 6. CDR1 is MNHNS and CDR2 is SASEGT in the germline V gene. Here the CDR3 DNA reads TGTGCCAGCAGTGACCAGGGGGCGAAACACACTGAAGCTTTCTTT. Its translation is CASSDQGAKHTEAFF.